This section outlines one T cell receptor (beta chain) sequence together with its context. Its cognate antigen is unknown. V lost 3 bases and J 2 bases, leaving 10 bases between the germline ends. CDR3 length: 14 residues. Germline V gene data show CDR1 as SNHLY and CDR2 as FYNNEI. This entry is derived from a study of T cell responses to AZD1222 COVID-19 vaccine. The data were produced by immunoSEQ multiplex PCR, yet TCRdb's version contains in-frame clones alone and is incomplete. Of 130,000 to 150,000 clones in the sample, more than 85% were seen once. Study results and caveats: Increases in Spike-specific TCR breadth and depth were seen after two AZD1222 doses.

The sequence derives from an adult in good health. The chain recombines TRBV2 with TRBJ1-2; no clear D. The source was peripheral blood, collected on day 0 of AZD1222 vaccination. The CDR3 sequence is CASSDGVGNYGYTF. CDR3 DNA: TGTGCCAGCAGTGATGGGGTTGGAAACTATGGCTACACCTTC.